This TCR beta chain was retrieved from a study of CD4+ T cells in melanoma. The V end was cut by 5 bases, the J end by 3 bases, with 17 bases between. The CDR3 is 16 residues long. Using immunoSEQ multiplex PCR, the repertoire was profiled, and TCRdb retains in-frame clones only, with some absent. This repertoire shows several thousand clones, around 62% found once; its top ten account for 22%. The sample consisted of cells from a culture (not recorded whether cultured in vitro). The receptor's source is a human donor with melanoma. The gene calls are TRBV6-7 and TRBJ1-5; no clear D gene. TRBV6-7 is noted as an ORF with a role that remains uncertain. DNA of the CDR3: TGTGCCAGCAGTCACTTCGGGCGCGCCCCCAATCAGCCCCAGCATTTT. Its protein is CASSHFGRAPNQPQHF.